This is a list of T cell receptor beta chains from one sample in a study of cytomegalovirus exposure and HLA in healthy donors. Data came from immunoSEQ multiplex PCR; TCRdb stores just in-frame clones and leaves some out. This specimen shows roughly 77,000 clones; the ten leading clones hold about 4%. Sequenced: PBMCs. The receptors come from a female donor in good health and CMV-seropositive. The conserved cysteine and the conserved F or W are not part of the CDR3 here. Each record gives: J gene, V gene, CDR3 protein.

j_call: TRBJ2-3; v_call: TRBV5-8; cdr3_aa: ASSLAGGSNTDTQY
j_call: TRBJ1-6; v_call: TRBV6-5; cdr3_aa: ASSLSSPLH
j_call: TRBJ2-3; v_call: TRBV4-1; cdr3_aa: ASSHGQGASDTQY
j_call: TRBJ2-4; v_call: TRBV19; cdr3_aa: ASSPKTTGGDKNIQY
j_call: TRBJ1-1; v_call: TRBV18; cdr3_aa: ASSPPTPGSNTEAF
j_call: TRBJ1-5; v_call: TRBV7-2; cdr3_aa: ASSLDRNQPQH
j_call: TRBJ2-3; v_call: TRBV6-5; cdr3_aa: ASSSGLAVDTQY
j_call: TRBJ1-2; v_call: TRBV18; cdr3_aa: ASSPTERRGYGYT
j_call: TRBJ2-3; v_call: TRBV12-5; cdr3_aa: ASGPDRGPTDTQY
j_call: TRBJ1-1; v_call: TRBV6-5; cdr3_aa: ASSYSPGRTEAF
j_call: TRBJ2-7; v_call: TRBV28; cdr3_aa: ASSIQRPGGHEQY
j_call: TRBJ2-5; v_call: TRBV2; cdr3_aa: ASSVAGGRETQY